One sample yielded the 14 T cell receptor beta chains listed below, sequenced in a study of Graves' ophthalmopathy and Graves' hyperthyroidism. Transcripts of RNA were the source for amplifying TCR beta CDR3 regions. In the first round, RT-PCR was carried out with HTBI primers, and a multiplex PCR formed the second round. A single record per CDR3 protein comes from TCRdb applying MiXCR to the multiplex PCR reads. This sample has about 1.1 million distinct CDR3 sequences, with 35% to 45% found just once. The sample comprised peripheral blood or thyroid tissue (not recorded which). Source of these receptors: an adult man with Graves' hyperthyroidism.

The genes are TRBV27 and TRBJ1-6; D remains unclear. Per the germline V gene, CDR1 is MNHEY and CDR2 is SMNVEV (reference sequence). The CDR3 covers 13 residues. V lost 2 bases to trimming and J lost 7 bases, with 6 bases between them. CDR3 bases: TGTGCCAGCAGTTTAATGCTGAATTCACCCCTCCACTTT. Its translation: CASSLMLNSPLHF.

The CDR3: CASISGGELFF. CDR3 sequence (DNA): TGTGCCAGCATCTCGGGGGGGGAGCTGTTTTTT. The chain recombines TRBV6-5 with TRBJ2-2; D perhaps matches TRBD2 (5 bases). Germline-derived CDR1 and CDR2 are MNHEY and SVGAGI. V was shortened by 7 bases and J by 8 bases, with 8 bases between the two germline ends. This CDR3 has 11 amino acids.

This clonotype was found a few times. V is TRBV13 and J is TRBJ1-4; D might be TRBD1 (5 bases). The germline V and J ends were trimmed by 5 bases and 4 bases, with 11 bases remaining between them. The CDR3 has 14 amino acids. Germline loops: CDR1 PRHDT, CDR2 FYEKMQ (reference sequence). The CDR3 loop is CASSKTEYNEKLFF. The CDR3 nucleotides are TGTGCCAGCAGCAAGACAGAGTATAATGAAAAACTGTTTTTT.

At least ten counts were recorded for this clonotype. CDR3: CASSSTSGGQDEQYF. Here the CDR3 DNA reads TGTGCCAGCAGCTCCACTAGCGGGGGGCAAGACGAGCAGTACTTC. V and J are TRBV7-9 and TRBJ2-7; TRBD2 matches 12 bases. The CDR3 runs 15 residues. In germline, CDR1 is SEHNR, CDR2 FQNEAQ (reference sequence). J was trimmed by 5 bases and V by 4 bases; bases with no gene match: 6.

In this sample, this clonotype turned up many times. CDR3 sequence: CASSSRVAGGGETQYF. The CDR3 DNA is TGTGCCAGCAGCTCCCGGGTAGCGGGAGGGGGAGAGACCCAGTACTTC. This chain joins TRBV5-5 and TRBJ2-5; TRBD2 aligns across 11 bases. CDR1 is SGHKS and CDR2 is YYEKEE in the germline V gene (reference sequence). The CDR3 runs to 16 residues. V was pared by 3 bases and J by 4 bases, with 8 bases of the junction left unmatched.

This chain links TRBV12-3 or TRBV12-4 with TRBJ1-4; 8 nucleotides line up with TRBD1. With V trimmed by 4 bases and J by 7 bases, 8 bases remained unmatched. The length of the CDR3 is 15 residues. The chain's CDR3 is CASSSDQGAGEKLFF. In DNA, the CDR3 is TGTGCCAGCAGTTCGGACCAGGGGGCGGGTGAAAAACTGTTTTTT.

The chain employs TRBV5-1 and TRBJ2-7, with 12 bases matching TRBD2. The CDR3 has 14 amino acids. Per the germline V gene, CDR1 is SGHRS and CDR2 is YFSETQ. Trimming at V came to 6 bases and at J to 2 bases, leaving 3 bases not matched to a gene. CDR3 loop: CASKRLAGAYEQYF. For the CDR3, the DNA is TGCGCCAGCAAGAGACTAGCGGGAGCCTACGAGCAGTACTTC. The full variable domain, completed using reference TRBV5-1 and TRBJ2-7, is KAGVTQTPRYLIKTRGQQVTLSCSPISGHRSVSWYQQTPGQGLQFLFEYFSETQRNKGNFPGRFSGRQFSNSRSEMNVSTLELGDSALYLCASKRLAGAYEQYFGPGTRLTVT.

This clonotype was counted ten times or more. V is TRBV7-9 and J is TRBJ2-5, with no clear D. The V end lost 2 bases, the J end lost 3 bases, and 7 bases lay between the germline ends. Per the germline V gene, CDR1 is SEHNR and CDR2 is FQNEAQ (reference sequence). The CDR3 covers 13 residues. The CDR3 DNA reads TGTGCCAGCAGCTTACTGGATGAAGAGACCCAGTACTTC. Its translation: CASSLLDEETQYF.

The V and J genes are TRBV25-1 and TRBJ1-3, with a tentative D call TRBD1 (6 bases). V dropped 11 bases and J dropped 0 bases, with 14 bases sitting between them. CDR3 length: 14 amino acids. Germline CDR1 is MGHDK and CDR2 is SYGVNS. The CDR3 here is CAGGGTTSGNTIYF. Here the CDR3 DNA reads TGTGCCGGCGGAGGGACAACCTCTGGAAACACCATATATTTT.

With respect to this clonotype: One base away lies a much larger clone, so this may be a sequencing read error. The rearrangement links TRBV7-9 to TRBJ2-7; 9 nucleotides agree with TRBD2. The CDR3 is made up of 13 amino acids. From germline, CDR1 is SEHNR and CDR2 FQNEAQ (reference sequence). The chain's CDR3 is CGSRSSGSSEQYF. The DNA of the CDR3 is TGTGGCAGCAGAAGTAGCGGGAGTTCCGAGCAGTACTTC. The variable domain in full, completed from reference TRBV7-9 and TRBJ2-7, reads DTGVSQNPRHKITKRGQNVTFRCDPISEHNRLYWYRQTLGQGPEFLTYFQNEAQLEKSRLLSDRFSAERPKGSFSTLEIQRTEQGDSAMYLCGSRSSGSSEQYFGPGTRLTVT.

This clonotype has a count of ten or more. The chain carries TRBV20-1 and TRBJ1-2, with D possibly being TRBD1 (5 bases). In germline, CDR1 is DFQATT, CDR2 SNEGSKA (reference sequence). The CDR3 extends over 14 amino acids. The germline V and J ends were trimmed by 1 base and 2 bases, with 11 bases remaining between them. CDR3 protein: CSARAGTANYGYTF. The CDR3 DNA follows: TGCAGTGCTAGAGCAGGGACGGCAAACTATGGCTACACCTTC.

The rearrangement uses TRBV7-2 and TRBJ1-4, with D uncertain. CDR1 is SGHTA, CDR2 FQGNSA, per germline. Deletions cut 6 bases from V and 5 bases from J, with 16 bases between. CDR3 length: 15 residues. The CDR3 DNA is TGTGCCAGCAGTGAGACACAACTAGGAAATGAAAAACTGTTTTTT. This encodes CASSETQLGNEKLFF.

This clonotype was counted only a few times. In DNA form, the CDR3 reads TGTGCCAGCAGCTTGGGGGCCAGGGTACAGGAAAAACTGTTTTTT. Its translation is CASSLGARVQEKLFF. The chain carries TRBV7-3 and TRBJ1-4; D possibly corresponds to TRBD1 (6 bases). Looked up from germline, CDR1 is SGHTA and CDR2 is FQGTGA. The CDR3 covers 15 residues. Trimming removed 3 bases at V and 8 bases at J, with 16 bases between.

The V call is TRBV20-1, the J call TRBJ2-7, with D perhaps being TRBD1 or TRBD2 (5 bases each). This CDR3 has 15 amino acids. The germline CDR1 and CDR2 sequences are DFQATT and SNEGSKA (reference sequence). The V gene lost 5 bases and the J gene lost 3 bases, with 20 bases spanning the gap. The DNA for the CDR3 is TGCAGTGCTCCTCAGGACTTGGGGGTCTACTACGAGCAGTACTTC. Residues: CSAPQDLGVYYEQYF.